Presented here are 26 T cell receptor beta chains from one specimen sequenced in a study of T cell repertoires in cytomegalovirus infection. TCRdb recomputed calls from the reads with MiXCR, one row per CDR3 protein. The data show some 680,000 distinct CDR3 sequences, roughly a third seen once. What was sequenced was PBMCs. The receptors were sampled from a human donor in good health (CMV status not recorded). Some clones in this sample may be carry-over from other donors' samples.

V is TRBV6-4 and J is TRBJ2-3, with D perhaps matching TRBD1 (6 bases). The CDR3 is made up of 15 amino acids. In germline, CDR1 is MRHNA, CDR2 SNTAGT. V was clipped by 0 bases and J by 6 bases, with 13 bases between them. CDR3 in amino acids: CASSDSIRGSDTQYF. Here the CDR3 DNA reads TGTGCCAGCAGTGACTCAATCAGGGGATCGGATACGCAGTATTTT.

The CDR3 sequence: CASSLSGTSGRGSYNEQFF. The CDR3 DNA follows: TGTGCCAGCAGTCTGTCCGGGACTAGCGGGCGGGGCTCCTACAATGAGCAGTTCTTC. V gene TRBV28 combines with J gene TRBJ2-1; 12 nucleotides match TRBD2. The CDR3 spans 19 residues. Germline V gives CDR1 MDHEN, CDR2 SYDVKM. The V gene end was trimmed by 5 bases and the J gene end by 0 bases; junction bases not matched to a gene: 11.

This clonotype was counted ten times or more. The CDR3 loop is CASSLDGGGDYNEQFF. The CDR3 DNA reads as TGTGCCAGCAGCTTAGACGGCGGGGGGGACTACAATGAGCAGTTCTTC. J is TRBJ2-1 and V is TRBV7-6, with 9 bases matching TRBD2. V gave up 1 base and J gave up 3 bases; unmatched junction bases: 4. Germline V gene sequence: CDR1 SGHVS, CDR2 FNYEAQ. The CDR3 totals 16 residues.

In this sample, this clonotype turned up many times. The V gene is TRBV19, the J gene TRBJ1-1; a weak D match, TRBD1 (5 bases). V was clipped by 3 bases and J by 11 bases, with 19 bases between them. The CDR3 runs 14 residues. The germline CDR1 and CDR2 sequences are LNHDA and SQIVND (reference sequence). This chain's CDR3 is CASSMMDKRDLAFF. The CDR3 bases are TGTGCCAGTAGTATGATGGACAAGCGGGATCTCGCTTTCTTT.

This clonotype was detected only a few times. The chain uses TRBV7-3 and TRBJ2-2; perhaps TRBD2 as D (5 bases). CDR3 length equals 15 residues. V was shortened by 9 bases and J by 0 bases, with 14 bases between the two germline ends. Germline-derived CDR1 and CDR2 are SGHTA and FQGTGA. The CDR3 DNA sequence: TGTGCCAGGAGGGAGCGGCTAGCGAACACCGGGGAGCTGTTTTTT. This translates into CARRERLANTGELFF. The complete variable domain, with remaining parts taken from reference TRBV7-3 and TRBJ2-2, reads GAGVSQTPSNKVTEKGKYVELRCDPISGHTALYWYRQSLGQGPEFLIYFQGTGAADDSGLPNDRFFAVRPEGSVSTLKIQRTERGDSAVYLCARRERLANTGELFFGEGSRLTVL.

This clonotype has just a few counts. The CDR3 DNA reads TGTGCCTGGGATAAGGACAGGGTGGATGGATCACCCCTCCACTTT. Amino acid sequence: CAWDKDRVDGSPLHF. The chain joins TRBV30 to TRBJ1-6; 8 bases agree with TRBD1. CDR3 length: 15 amino acids. Germline V lookup: CDR1 GTSNPN, CDR2 SVGIG (reference sequence). Trimming cost V 5 bases and J 10 bases; bases outside gene matches: 13. The full variable domain, rest sourced from reference TRBV30 and TRBJ1-6, is SQTIHQWPATLVQPVGSPLSLECTVEGTSNPNLYWYRQAAGRGLQLLFYSVGIGQISSEVPQNLSASRPQDRQFILSSKKLLLSDSGFYLCAWDKDRVDGSPLHFGNGTRLTVT.

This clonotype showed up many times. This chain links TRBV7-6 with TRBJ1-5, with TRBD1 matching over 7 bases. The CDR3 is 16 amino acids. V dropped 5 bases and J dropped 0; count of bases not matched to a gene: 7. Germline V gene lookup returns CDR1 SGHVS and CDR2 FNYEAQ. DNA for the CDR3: TGTGCCAGCAGCCCCGACAGGGATTATAGCAATCAGCCCCAGCATTTT. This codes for CASSPDRDYSNQPQHF.

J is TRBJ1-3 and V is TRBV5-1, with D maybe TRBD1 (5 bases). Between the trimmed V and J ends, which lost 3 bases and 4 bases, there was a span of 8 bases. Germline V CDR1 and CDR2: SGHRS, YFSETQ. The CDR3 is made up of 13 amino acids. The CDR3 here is CASSSQEGNTIYF. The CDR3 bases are TGCGCCAGCAGCTCACAGGAGGGAAACACCATATATTTT.

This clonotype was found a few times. The CDR3 nucleotides are TGTGCCAGCAGCGTAGCGACGGGGAAGTTCTCCTACGAGCAGTACTTC. This gives the protein CASSVATGKFSYEQYF. V and J are TRBV9 and TRBJ2-7, with TRBD2 as a possible D gene (5 bases). There are 16 residues in the CDR3. The V end was cut by 0 bases, the J end by 0 bases, with 13 bases between. From germline, CDR1 is SGDLS and CDR2 YYNGEE.

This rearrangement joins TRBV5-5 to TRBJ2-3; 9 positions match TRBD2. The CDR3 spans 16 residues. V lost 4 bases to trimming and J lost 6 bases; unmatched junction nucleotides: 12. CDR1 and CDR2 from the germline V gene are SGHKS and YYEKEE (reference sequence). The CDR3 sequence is CASSPHLSGSADTQYF. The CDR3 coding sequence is TGTGCCAGCAGCCCTCACCTTAGCGGGAGTGCCGATACGCAGTATTTT.

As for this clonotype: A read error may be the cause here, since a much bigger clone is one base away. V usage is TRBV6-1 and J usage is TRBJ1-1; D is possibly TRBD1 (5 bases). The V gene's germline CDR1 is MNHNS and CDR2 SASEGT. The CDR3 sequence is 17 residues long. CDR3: CVSSEQGDGTLNTEAFF. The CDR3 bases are TGTGTCAGCAGTGAACAAGGGGATGGCACCCTCAACACTGAAGCTTTCTTT.

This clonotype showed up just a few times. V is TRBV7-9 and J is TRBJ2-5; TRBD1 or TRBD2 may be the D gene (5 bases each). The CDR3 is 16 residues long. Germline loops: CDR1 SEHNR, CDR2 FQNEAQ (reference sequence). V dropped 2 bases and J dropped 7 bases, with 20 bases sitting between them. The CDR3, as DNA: TGTGCCAGCAGCTTAAACATATCCGGGATGGGGCGGACCCAGTACTTC. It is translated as CASSLNISGMGRTQYF.

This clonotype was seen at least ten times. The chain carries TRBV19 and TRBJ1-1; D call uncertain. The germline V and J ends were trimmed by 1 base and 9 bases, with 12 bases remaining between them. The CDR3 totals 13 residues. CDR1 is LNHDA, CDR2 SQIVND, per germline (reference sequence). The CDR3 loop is CASSIGERAQAFF. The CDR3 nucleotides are TGTGCCAGTAGTATAGGGGAGCGGGCCCAAGCTTTCTTT.

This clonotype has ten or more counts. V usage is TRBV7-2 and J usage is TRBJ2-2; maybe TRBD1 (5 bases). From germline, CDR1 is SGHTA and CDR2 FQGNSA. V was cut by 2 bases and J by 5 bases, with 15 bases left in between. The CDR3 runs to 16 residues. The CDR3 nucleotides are TGTGCCAGCAGCTTAAAGGGCAGGGTGGGGACCGGGGAGCTGTTTTTT. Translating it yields CASSLKGRVGTGELFF.

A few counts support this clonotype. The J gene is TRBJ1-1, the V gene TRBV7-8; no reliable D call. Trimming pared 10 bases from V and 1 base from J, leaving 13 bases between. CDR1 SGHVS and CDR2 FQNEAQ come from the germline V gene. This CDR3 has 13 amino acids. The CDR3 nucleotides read TGTGCCACTATTCGGGGTCCGAACACTGAAGCTTTCTTT. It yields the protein CATIRGPNTEAFF.

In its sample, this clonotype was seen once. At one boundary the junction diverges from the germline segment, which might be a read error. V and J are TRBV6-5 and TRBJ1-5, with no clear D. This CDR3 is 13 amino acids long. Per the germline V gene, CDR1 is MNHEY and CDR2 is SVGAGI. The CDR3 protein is CSSILTSNQPQHF. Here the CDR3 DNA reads TGTTCCAGTATTCTAACTAGCAATCAGCCCCAGCATTTT.

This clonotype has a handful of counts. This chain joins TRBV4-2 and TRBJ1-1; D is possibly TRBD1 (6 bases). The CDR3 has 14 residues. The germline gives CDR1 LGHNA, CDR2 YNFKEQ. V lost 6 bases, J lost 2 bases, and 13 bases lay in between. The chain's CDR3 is CASRWSGQNTEAFF. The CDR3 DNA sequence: TGTGCCAGCAGATGGTCGGGACAAAACACTGAAGCTTTCTTT.

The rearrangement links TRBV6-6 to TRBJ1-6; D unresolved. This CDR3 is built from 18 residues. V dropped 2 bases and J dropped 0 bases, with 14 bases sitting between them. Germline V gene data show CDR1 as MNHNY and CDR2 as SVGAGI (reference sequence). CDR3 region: CASSYVAATSSYNSPLHF. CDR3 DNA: TGTGCCAGCAGTTACGTGGCAGCAACTAGCTCCTATAATTCACCCCTCCACTTT.

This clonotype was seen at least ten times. CDR3 bases: TGTGCCAGCAGCCTGTCCGGGACTAGCGGGGGGGCCCATGAGCAGTTCTTC. Translating it yields CASSLSGTSGGAHEQFF. This chain uses TRBV7-3 with TRBJ2-1; 16 bases line up with TRBD2. The germline V gene encodes CDR1 SGHTA and CDR2 FQGTGA. V lost 5 bases and J lost 8; bases outside the gene matches: 9. This CDR3 has 17 amino acids.

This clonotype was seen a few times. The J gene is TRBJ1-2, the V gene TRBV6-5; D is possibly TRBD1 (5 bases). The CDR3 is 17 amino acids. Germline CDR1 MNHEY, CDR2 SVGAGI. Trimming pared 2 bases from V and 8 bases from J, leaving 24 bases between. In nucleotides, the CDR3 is TGTGCCAGCAGTTACGCCCAATGGGTAACAGGAGCTCGGGGCTACACCTTC. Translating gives CASSYAQWVTGARGYTF.

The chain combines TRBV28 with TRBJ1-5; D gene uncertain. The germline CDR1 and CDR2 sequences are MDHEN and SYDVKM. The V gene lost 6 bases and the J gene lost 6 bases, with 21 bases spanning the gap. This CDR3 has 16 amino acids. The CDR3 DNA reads TGTGCCAGCAGGCCAGGAGGGTACGACTGGGGTCAGCCCCAGCATTTT. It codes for CASRPGGYDWGQPQHF.

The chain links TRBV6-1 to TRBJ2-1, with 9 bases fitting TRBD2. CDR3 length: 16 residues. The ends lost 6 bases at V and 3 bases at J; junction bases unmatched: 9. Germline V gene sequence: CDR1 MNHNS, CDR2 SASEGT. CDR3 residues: CASRPPSGKYYNEQFF. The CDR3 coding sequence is TGTGCCAGCAGACCCCCTAGCGGGAAGTACTACAATGAGCAGTTCTTC.

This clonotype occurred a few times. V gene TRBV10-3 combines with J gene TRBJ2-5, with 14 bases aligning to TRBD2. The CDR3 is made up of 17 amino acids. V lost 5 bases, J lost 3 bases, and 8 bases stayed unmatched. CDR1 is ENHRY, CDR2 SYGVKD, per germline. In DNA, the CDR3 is TGTGCCATCAGTTCTCCCTTGGGACTAGCGGGGGAAGAGACCCAGTACTTC. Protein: CAISSPLGLAGEETQYF.

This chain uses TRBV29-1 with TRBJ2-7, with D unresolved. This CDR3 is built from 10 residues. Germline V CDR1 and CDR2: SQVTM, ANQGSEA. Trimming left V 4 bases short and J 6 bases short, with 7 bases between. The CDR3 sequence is CSVGSSEQYF. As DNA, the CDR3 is TGCAGCGTTGGGTCTAGCGAGCAGTACTTC.

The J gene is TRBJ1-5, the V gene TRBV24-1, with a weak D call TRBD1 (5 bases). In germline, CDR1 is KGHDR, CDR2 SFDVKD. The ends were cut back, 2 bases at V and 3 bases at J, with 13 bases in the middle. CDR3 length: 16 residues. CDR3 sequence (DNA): TGTGCCACCAGTGATTCCAGGTTAGGGGACAATCAGCCCCAGCATTTT. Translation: CATSDSRLGDNQPQHF.

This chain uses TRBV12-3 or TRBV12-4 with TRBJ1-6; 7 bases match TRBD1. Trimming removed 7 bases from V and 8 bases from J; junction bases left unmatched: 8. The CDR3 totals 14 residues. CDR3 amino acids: CASTRDRGYSPLHF. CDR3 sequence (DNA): TGTGCCAGCACCCGGGACAGAGGCTATTCACCCCTCCACTTT.